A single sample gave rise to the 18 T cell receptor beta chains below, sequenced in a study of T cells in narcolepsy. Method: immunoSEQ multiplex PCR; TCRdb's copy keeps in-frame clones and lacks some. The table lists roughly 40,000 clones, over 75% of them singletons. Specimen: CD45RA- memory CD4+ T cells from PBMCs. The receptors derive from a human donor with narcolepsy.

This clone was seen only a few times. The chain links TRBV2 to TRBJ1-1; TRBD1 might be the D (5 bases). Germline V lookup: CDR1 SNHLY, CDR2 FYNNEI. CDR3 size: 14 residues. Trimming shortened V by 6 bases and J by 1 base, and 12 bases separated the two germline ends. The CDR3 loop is CASRARGGNTEAFF. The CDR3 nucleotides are TGTGCCAGCAGGGCCCGGGGGGGGAACACTGAAGCTTTCTTT.

The DNA for the CDR3 is TGTGCCAGCAGCTTAGATAGAGCGGGGGCTCCCGAGTACTTC. Its translation is CASSLDRAGAPEYF. The chain is built from TRBV11-2 and TRBJ2-4; TRBD2 matches 8 bases. Per the germline V gene, CDR1 is SGHAT and CDR2 is FQNNGV. V lost 0 bases to trimming and J lost 14 bases; unmatched junction nucleotides: 9. This CDR3 is built from 14 residues. Looking up the rest from reference TRBV11-2 and TRBJ2-4 gives the full variable domain: EAGVAQSPRYKIIEKRQSVAFWCNPISGHATLYWYQQILGQGPKLLIQFQNNGVVDDSQLPKDRFSAERLKGVDSTLKIQPAKLEDSAVYLCASSLDRAGAPEYFGAGTRLSVL.

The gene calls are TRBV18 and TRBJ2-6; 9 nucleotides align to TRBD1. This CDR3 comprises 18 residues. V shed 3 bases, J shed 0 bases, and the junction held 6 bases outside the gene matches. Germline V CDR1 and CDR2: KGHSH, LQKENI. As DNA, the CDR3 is TGTGCCAGCTCACCGAATCCGGGACAGGGCTCTGGGGCCAACGTCCTGACTTTC. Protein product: CASSPNPGQGSGANVLTF.

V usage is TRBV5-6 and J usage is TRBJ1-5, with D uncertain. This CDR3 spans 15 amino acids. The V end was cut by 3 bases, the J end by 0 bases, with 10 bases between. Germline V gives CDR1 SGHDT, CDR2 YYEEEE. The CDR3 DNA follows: TGTGCCAGCAGCTCTGGCCTATATAGCAATCAGCCCCAGCATTTT. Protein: CASSSGLYSNQPQHF.

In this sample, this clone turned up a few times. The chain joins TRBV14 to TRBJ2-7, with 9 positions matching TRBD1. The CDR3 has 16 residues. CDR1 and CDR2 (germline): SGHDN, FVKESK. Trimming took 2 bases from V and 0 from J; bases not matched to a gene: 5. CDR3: CASSQSGTGSSYEQYF. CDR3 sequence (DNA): TGTGCCAGCAGCCAATCCGGGACAGGGTCCTCCTACGAGCAGTACTTC. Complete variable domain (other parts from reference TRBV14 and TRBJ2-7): EAGVTQFPSHSVIEKGQTVTLRCDPISGHDNLYWYRRVMGKEIKFLLHFVKESKQDESGMPNNRFLAERTGGTYSTLKVQPAELEDSGVYFCASSQSGTGSSYEQYFGPGTRLTVT.

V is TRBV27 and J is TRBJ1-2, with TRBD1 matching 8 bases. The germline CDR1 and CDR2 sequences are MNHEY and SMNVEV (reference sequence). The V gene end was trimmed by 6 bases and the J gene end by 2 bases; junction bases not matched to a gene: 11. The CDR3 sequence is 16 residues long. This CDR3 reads CASRRGYGQGNYGYTF. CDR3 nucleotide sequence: TGTGCCAGCAGAAGGGGGTACGGACAGGGAAACTATGGCTACACCTTC.

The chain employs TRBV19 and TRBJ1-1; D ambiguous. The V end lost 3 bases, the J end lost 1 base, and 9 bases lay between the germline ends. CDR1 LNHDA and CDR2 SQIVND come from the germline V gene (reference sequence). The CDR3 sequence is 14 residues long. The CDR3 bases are TGTGCCAGTAGTATCCGGACGGGGAACACTGAAGCTTTCTTT. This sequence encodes CASSIRTGNTEAFF.

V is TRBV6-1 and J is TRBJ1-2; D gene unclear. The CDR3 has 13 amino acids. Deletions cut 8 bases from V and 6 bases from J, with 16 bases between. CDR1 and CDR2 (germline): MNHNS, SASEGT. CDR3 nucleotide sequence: TGTGCCAGCGTGGCAGCCGACGCAGATGGCTACACCTTC. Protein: CASVAADADGYTF.

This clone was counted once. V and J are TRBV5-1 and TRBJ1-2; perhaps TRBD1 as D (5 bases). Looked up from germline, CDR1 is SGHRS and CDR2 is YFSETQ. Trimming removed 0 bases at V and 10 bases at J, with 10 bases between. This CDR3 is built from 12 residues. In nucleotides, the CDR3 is TGCGCCAGCAGCTTGGTTAGGGGAGACTACACCTTC. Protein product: CASSLVRGDYTF. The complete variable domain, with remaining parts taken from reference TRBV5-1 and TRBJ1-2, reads KAGVTQTPRYLIKTRGQQVTLSCSPISGHRSVSWYQQTPGQGLQFLFEYFSETQRNKGNFPGRFSGRQFSNSRSEMNVSTLELGDSALYLCASSLVRGDYTFGSGTRLTVV.

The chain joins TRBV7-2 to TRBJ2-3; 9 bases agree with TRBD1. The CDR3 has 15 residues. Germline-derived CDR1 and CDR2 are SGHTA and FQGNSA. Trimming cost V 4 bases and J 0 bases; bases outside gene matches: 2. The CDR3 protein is CASSSGQGSTDTQYF. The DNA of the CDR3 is TGTGCCAGCAGCTCCGGACAGGGGAGCACAGATACGCAGTATTTT.

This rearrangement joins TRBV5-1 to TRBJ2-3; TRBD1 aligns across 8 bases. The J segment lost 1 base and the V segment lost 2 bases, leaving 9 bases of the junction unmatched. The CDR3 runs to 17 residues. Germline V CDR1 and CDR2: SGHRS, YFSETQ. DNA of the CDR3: TGCGCCAGCAGCTTAAGATCAGGGGGCCGGGGCACAGATACGCAGTATTTT. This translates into CASSLRSGGRGTDTQYF.

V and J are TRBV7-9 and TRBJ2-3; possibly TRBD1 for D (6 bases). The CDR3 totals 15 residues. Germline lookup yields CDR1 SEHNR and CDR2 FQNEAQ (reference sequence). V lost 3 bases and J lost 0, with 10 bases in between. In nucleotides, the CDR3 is TGTGCCAGCAGCTTGAGAGGGGGAAGCACAGATACGCAGTATTTT. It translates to CASSLRGGSTDTQYF.

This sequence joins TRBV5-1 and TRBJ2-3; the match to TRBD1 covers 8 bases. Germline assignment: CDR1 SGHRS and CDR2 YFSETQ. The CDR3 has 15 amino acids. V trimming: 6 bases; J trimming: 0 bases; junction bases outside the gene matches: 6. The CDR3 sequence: CASTQGGLSTDTQYF. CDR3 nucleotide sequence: TGCGCCAGCACACAGGGGGGACTCAGCACAGATACGCAGTATTTT.

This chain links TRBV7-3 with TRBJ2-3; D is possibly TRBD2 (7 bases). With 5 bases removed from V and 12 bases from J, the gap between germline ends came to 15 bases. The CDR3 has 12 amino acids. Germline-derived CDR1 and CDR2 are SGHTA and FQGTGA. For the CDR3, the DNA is TGTGCCAGCAGCCCTACGGGGGGCGAACAGTATTTT. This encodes CASSPTGGEQYF.

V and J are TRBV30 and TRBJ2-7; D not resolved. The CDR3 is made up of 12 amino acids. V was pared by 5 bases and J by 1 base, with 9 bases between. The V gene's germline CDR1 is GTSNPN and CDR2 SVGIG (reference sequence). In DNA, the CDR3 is TGTGCCTGGGTGTTGGGGTCCTACGAGCAGTACTTC. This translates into CAWVLGSYEQYF.

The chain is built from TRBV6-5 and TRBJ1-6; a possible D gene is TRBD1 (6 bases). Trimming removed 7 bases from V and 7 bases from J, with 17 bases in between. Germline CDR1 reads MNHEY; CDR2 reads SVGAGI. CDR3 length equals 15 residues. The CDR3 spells CASTHRGDLNSPLHF. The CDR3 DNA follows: TGTGCCAGCACACATAGGGGGGACCTGAATTCACCCCTCCACTTT.

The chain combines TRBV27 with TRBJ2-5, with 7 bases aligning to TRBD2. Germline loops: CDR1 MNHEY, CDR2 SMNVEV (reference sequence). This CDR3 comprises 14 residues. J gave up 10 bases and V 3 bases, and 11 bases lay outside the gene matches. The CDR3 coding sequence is TGTGCCAGCAGTTTCTCTTGGCTCGGGGGGAACCAGTACTTC. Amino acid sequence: CASSFSWLGGNQYF.

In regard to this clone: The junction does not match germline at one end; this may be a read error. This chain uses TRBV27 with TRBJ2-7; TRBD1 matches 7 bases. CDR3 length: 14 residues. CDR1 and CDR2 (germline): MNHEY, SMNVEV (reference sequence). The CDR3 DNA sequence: TGTGCCTGCAGCCTACAGGGGAGAATGAACGAGCAGTACTTC. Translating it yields CACSLQGRMNEQYF.